This TCR beta chain was obtained from a study of blood T cells in healthy people across ages. A second PCR of roughly 6 to 12 cycles used a sample-barcoded 5' primer and a J-beta primer mix. Each CDR3 protein is one row after TCRdb ran MiXCR on the 5' RACE reads. The table shows about 1 million distinct CDR3 sequences, with around 45% occurring only once. The CDR3 sequence is 12 residues long. The germline CDR1 and CDR2 sequences are GTSNPN and SVGIG (reference sequence). Trimming stripped 0 bases from V and 9 bases from J, with 9 bases between. The sample holds a few counts of this clonotype. The origin of this receptor is an older woman in good health. Sequencing was done on a sample of blood. The rearrangement links TRBV30 to TRBJ2-1; either TRBD1 or TRBD2 may fit D (5 bases each). This CDR3 reads CAWSVAGSEQFF. In DNA form, the CDR3 reads TGTGCCTGGAGTGTGGCAGGGAGTGAGCAGTTCTTC.